The clone carrying this T cell receptor (beta chain) was counted a few times. Its specificity is unknown. These data originate in a study of blood T cells in healthy people across ages. CDR1 is MNHEY, CDR2 SVGEGT, per germline. CDR3 length: 13 residues. The junction had 9 bases not matched to a gene; V was cut back by 5 bases and J by 14 bases. Overall study results and limits: Using unsorted PBMCs precluded a conclusive naive versus antigen-experienced comparison.

The authors ran a second PCR of roughly 6 to 12 cycles using a sample-barcoded 5' primer and a J-beta primer mix. Each of the cDNA molecules was tagged by a template-switch adaptor with 12 random nucleotides. A single record per CDR3 protein comes from TCRdb applying MiXCR to the 5' RACE reads. The table shows about 690,000 distinct CDR3 sequences, with about 43% occurring only once. The chain carries TRBV6-2 or TRBV6-3 and TRBJ1-6, with TRBD1 matching over 7 bases. The receptor comes from a man aged 80 or over in good health. Sequencing was done on a sample of blood. CDR3 DNA sequence: TGTGCCAGCAGTCGGACAGGCCCGCGGACCCTCCACTTT. As protein: CASSRTGPRTLHF.